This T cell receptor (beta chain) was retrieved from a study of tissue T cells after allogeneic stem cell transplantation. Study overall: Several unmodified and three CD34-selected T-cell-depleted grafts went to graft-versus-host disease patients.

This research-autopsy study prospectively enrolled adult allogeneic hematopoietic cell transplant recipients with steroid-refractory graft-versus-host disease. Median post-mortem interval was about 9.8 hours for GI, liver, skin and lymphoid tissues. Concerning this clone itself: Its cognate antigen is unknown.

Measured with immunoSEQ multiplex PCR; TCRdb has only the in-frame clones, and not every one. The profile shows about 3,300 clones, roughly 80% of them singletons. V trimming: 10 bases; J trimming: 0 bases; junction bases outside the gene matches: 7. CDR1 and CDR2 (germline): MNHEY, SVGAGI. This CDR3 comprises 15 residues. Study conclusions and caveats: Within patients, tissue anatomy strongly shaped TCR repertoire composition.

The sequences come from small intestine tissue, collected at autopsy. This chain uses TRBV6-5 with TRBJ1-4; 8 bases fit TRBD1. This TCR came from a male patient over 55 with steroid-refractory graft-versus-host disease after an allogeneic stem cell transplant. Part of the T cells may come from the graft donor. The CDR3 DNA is TGTGCCACTACCCAGGGGGCCGCAACTAATGAAAAACTGTTTTTT. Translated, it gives CATTQGAATNEKLFF.